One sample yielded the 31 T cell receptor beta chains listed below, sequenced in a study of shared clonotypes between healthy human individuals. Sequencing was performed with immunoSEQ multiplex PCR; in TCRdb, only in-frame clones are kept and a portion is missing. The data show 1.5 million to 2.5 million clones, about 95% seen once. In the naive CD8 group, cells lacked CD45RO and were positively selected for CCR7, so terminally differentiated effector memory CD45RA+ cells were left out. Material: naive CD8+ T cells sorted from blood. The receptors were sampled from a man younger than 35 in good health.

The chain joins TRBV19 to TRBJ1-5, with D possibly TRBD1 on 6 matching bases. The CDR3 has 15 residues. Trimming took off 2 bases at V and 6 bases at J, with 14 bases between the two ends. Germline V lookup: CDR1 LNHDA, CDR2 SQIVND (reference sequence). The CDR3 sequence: CASSISDRFSQPQHF. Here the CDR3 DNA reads TGTGCCAGTAGTATAAGTGACAGGTTCAGTCAGCCCCAGCATTTT.

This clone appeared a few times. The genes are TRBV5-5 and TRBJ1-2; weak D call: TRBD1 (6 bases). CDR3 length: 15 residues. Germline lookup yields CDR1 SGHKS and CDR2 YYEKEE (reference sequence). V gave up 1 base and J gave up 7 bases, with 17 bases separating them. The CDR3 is CASSLLAGDMTGYTF. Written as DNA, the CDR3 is TGTGCCAGCAGCTTGTTGGCCGGGGACATGACTGGCTACACCTTC.

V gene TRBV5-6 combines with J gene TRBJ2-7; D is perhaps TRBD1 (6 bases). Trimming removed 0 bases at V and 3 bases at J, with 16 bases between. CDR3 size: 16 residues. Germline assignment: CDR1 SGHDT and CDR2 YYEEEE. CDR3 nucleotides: TGTGCCAGCAGCTTGGGATTGGGGGCGCGGAGCTACGAGCAGTACTTC. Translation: CASSLGLGARSYEQYF.

CDR3 sequence reads: CASSLGSQGAYEQYF. The CDR3 bases are TGTGCCAGCAGCTTAGGATCCCAGGGAGCCTACGAGCAGTACTTC. The J gene is TRBJ2-7, the V gene TRBV7-8, with D perhaps TRBD1 or TRBD2 (5 bases each). The CDR3 extends over 15 amino acids. V was clipped by 1 base and J by 2 bases, with 12 bases between them. Germline assignment: CDR1 SGHVS and CDR2 FQNEAQ.

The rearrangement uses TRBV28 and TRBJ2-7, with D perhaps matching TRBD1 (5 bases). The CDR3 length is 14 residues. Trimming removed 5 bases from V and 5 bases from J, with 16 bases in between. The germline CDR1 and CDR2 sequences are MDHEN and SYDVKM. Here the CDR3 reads CASSHLQEGNEQYF. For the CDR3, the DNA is TGTGCCAGCAGTCACTTACAGGAAGGGAACGAGCAGTACTTC.

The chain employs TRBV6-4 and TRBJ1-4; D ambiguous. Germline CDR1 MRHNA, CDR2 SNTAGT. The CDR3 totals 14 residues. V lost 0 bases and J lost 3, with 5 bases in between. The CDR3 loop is CASSDSRANEKLFF. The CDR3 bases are TGTGCCAGCAGTGACTCGCGAGCTAATGAAAAACTGTTTTTT.

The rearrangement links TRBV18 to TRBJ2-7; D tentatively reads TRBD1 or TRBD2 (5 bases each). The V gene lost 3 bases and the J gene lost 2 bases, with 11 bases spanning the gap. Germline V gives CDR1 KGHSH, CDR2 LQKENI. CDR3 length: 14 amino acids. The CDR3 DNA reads TGTGCCAGCTCACCCACGGGGCGAGCCTACGAGCAGTACTTC. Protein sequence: CASSPTGRAYEQYF. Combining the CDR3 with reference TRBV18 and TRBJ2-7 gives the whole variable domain NAGVMQNPRHLVRRRGQEARLRCSPMKGHSHVYWYRQLPEEGLKFMVYLQKENIIDESGMPKERFSAEFPKEGPSILRIQQVVRGDSAAYFCASSPTGRAYEQYFGPGTRLTVT.

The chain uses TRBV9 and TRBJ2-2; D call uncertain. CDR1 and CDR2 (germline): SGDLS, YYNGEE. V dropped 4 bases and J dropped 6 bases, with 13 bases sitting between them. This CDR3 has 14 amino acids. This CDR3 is CASSIVGVAGELFF. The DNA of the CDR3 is TGTGCCAGCAGCATCGTAGGTGTTGCCGGGGAGCTGTTTTTT. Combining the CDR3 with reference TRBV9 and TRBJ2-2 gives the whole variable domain DSGVTQTPKHLITATGQRVTLRCSPRSGDLSVYWYQQSLDQGLQFLIQYYNGEERAKGNILERFSAQQFPDLHSELNLSSLELGDSALYFCASSIVGVAGELFFGEGSRLTVL.

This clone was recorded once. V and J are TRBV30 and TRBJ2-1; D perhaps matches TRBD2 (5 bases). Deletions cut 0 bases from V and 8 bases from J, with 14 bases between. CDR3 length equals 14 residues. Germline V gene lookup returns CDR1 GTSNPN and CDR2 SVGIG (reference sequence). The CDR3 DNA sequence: TGTGCCTGGAGTGTGTCCGGGGATGGTGATGAGCAGTTCTTC. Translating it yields CAWSVSGDGDEQFF. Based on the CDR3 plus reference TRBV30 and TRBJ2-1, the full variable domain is SQTIHQWPATLVQPVGSPLSLECTVEGTSNPNLYWYRQAAGRGLQLLFYSVGIGQISSEVPQNLSASRPQDRQFILSSKKLLLSDSGFYLCAWSVSGDGDEQFFGPGTRLTVL.

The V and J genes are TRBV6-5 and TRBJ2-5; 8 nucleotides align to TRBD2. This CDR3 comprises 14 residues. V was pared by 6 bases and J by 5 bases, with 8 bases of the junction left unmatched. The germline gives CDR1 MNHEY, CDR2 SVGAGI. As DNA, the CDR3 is TGTGCCAGCAGCCCCGGGGGGGAAGGCGAGACCCAGTACTTC. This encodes CASSPGGEGETQYF.

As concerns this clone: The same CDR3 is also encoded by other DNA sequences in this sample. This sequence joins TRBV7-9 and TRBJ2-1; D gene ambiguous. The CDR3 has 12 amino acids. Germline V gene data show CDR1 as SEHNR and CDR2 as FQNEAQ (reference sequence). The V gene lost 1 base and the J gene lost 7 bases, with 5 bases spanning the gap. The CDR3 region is CASSLELNEQFF. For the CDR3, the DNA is TGTGCCAGCAGCTTAGAGTTAAATGAGCAGTTCTTC.

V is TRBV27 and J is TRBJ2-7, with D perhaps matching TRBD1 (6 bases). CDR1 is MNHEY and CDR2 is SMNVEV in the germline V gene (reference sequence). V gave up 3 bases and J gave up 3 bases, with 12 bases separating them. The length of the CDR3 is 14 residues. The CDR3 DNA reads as TGTGCCAGCAGTTTGGGGGACAAGTACTACGAGCAGTACTTC. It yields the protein CASSLGDKYYEQYF.

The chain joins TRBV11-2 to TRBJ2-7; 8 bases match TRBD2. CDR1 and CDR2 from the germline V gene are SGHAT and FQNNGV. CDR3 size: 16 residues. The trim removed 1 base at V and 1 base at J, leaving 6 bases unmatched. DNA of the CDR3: TGTGCCAGCAGCTTAGCCGGACTAGCTTATTCCTACGAGCAGTACTTC. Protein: CASSLAGLAYSYEQYF.

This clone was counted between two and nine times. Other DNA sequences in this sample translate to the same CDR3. The CDR3, as DNA: TGTGCCAGCAGTTGGGGGGATACGCAGTATTTT. As protein: CASSWGDTQYF. The rearrangement links TRBV27 to TRBJ2-3; tentatively, D is TRBD1 or TRBD2 (5 bases each). Per germline, CDR1 MNHEY and CDR2 SMNVEV (reference sequence). Trimming left V 4 bases short and J 6 bases short, with 5 bases between. The CDR3 runs 11 residues.

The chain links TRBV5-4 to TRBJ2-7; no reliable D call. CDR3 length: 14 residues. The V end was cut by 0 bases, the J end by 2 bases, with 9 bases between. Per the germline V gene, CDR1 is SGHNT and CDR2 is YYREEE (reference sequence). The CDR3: CASSLEADPYEQYF. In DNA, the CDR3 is TGTGCCAGCAGCTTGGAGGCAGACCCCTACGAGCAGTACTTC.

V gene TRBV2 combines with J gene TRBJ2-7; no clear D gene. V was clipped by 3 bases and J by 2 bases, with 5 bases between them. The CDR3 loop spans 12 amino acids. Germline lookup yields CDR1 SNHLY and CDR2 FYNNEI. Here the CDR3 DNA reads TGTGCCAGCAGTGATCTGACCTACGAGCAGTACTTC. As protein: CASSDLTYEQYF.

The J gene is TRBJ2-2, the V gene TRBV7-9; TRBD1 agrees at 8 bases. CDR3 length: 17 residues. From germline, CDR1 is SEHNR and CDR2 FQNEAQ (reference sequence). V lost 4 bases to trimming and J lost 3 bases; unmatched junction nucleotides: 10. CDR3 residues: CASSYRQGNKDTGELFF. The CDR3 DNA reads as TGTGCCAGCAGCTACCGACAGGGGAATAAGGACACCGGGGAGCTGTTTTTT.

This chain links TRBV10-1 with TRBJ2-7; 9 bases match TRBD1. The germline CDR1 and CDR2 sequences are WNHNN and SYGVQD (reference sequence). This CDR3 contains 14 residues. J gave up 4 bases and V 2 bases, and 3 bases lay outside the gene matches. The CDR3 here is CASSEPGQGYEQYF. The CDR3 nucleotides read TGCGCCAGCAGTGAGCCGGGACAGGGTTACGAGCAGTACTTC.

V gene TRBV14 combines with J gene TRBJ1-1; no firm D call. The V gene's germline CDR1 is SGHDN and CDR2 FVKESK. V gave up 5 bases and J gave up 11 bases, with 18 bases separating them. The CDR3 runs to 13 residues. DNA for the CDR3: TGTGCCAGCAGCTCCCGGGAGTACATCGGCGCTTTCTTT. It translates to CASSSREYIGAFF.

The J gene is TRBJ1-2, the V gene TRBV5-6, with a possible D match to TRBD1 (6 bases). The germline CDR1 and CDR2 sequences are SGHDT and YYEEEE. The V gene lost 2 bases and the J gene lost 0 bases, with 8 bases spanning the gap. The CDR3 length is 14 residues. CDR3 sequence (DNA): TGTGCCAGCAGCTTTCGACAGGCTAACTATGGCTACACCTTC. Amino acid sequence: CASSFRQANYGYTF.

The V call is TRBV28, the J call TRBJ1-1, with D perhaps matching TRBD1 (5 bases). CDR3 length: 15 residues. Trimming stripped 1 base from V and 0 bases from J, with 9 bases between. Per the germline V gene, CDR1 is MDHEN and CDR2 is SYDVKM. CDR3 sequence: CASSLYVGVNTEAFF. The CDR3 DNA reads TGTGCCAGCAGTTTATACGTGGGGGTGAACACTGAAGCTTTCTTT.

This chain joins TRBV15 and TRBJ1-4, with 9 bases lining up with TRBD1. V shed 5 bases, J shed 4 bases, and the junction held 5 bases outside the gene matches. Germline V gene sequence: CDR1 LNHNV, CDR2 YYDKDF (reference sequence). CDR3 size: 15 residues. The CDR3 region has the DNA TGTGCCACCAGCGGACGGACAGGGGTTAATGAAAAACTGTTTTTT. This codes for CATSGRTGVNEKLFF.

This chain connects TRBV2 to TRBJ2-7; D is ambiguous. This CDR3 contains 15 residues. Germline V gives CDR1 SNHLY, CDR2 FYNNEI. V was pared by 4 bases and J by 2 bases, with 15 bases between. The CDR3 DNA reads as TGTGCCAGCAGTGCGTGGCAGCTACAAGCCTACGAGCAGTACTTC. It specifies CASSAWQLQAYEQYF.

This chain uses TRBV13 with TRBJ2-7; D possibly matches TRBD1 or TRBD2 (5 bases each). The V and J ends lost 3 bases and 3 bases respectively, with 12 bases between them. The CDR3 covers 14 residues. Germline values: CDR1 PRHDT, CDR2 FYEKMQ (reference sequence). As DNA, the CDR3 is TGTGCCAGCAGCTTGGGACGGAGGCACTACGAGCAGTACTTC. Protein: CASSLGRRHYEQYF.

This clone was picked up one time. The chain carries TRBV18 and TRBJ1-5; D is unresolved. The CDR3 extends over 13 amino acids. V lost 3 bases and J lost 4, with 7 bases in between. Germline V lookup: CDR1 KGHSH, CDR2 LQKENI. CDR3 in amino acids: CASSPEPNQPQHF. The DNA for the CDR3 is TGTGCCAGCTCACCGGAGCCTAATCAGCCCCAGCATTTT.

The CDR3 DNA reads TGTGCCAGCAGTTTGGCCGGGGGTAGATCACCCCTCCACTTT. This encodes CASSLAGGRSPLHF. The chain employs TRBV27 and TRBJ1-6, with a possible D match to TRBD1 (5 bases). From germline, CDR1 is MNHEY and CDR2 SMNVEV (reference sequence). V lost 3 bases and J lost 10, with 13 bases in between. This CDR3 contains 14 residues.

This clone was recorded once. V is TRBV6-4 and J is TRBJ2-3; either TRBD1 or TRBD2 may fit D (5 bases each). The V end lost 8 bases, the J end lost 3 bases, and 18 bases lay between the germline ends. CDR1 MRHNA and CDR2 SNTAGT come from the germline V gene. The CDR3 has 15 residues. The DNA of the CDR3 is TGTGCCAGCGCCAGTGCTGGGGGTCAAACAGATACGCAGTATTTT. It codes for CASASAGGQTDTQYF.

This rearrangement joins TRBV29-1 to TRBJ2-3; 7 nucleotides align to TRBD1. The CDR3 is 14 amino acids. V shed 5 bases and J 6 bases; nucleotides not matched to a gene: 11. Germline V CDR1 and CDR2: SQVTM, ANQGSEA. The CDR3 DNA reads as TGCAGCGTTATTCCGACAGGGTGGGCCGATACGCAGTATTTT. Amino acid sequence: CSVIPTGWADTQYF.

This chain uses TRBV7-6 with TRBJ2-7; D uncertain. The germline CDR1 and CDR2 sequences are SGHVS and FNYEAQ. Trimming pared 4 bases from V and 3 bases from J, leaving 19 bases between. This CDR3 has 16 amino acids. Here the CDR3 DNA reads TGTGCCAGCAGCTCCGAGGTAGGGCAATACCTCTACGAGCAGTACTTC. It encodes CASSSEVGQYLYEQYF.

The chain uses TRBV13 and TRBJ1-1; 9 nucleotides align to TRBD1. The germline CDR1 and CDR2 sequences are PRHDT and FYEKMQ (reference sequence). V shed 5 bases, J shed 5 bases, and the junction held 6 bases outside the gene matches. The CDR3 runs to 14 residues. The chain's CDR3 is CASSTDRGWTEAFF. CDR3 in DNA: TGTGCCAGCAGCACCGACAGGGGGTGGACTGAAGCTTTCTTT.

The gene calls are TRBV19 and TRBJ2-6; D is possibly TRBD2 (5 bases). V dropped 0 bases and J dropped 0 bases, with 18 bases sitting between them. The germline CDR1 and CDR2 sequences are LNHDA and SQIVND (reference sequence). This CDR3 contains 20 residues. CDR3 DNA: TGTGCCAGTAGTATAGAGGAAGACGGGATAATCCGCTCTGGGGCCAACGTCCTGACTTTC. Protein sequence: CASSIEEDGIIRSGANVLTF.